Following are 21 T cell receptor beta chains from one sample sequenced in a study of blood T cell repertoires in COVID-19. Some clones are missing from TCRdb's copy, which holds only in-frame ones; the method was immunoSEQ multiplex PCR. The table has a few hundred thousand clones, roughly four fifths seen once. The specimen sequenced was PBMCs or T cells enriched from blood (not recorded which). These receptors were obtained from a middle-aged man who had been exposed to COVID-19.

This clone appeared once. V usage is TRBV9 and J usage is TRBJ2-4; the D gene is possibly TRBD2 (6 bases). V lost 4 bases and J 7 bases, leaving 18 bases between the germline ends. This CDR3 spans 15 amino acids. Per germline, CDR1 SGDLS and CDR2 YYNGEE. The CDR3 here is CASSLGGDLGNIQYF. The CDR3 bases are TGTGCCAGCAGCCTGGGGGGAGACCTCGGTAACATTCAGTACTTC.

This CDR3 reads CASSEGQGAVETQYF. The DNA for the CDR3 is TGTGCCAGCAGTGAGGGACAGGGGGCTGTAGAGACCCAGTACTTC. The chain is built from TRBV6-1 and TRBJ2-5; the match to TRBD1 covers 12 bases. With V trimmed by 3 bases and J by 4 bases, 3 bases remained unmatched. Germline assignment: CDR1 MNHNS and CDR2 SASEGT. The CDR3 is made up of 15 amino acids.

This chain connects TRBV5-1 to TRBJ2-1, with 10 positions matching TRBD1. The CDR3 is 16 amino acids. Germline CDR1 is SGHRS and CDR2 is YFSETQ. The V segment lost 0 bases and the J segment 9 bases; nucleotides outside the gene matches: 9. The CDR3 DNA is TGCGCCAGCAGCTTGGCTCCCGGGACAGGGGCTAGTGAGCAGTTCTTC. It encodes CASSLAPGTGASEQFF.

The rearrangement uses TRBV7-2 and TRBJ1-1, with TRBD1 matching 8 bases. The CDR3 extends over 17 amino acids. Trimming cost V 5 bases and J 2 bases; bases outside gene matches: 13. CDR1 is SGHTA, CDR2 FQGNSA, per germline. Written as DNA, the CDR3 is TGTGCCAGCAGCCCCACCCGGACAGGGCAGGTTAACACTGAAGCTTTCTTT. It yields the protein CASSPTRTGQVNTEAFF.

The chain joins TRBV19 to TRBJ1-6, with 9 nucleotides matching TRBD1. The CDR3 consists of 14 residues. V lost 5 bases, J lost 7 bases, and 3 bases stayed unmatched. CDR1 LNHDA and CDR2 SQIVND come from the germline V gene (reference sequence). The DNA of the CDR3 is TGTGCCAGTAGTGAGGACAGGGGAAATTCACCCCTCCACTTT. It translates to CASSEDRGNSPLHF.

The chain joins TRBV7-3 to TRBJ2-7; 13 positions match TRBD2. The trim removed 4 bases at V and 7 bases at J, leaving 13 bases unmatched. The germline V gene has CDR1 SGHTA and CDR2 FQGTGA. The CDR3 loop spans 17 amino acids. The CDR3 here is CASSSPKTSGRTLEQYF. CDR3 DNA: TGTGCCAGCAGCTCACCAAAGACTAGCGGGAGGACCCTGGAGCAGTACTTC.

The chain's CDR3 is CASSQETFPLAGYPPEQYF. CDR3 coding DNA: TGCGCCAGCAGCCAAGAGACATTTCCTCTAGCGGGCTACCCGCCTGAGCAGTACTTC. J is TRBJ2-7 and V is TRBV4-1; 8 bases map to TRBD2. Germline V lookup: CDR1 MGHRA, CDR2 YSYEKL. The CDR3 totals 19 residues. J lost 7 bases, V lost 0 bases, and 20 bases had no gene match.

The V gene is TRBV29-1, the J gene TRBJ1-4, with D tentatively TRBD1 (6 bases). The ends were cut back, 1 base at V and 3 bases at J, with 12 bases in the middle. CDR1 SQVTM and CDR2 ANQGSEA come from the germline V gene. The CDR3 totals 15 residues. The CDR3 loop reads CSVEGQEGANEKLFF. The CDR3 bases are TGCAGCGTTGAAGGGCAAGAGGGGGCTAATGAAAAACTGTTTTTT. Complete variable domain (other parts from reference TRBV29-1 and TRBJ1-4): SAVISQKPSRDICQRGTSLTIQCQVDSQVTMMFWYRQQPGQSLTLIATANQGSEATYESGFVIDKFPISRPNLTFSTLTVSNMSPEDSSIYLCSVEGQEGANEKLFFGSGTQLSVL.

The CDR3 reads CASSYRVYGYTF. In DNA, the CDR3 is TGTGCCAGCAGCTACAGGGTATATGGCTACACCTTC. The J gene is TRBJ1-2, the V gene TRBV7-9; D might be TRBD1 (6 bases). Germline values: CDR1 SEHNR, CDR2 FQNEAQ (reference sequence). V was trimmed by 4 bases and J by 5 bases, leaving 8 bases between them. This CDR3 region has 12 residues. The full variable domain, completed using reference TRBV7-9 and TRBJ1-2, is DTGVSQNPRHKITKRGQNVTFRCDPISEHNRLYWYRQTLGQGPEFLTYFQNEAQLEKSRLLSDRFSAERPKGSFSTLEIQRTEQGDSAMYLCASSYRVYGYTFGSGTRLTVV.

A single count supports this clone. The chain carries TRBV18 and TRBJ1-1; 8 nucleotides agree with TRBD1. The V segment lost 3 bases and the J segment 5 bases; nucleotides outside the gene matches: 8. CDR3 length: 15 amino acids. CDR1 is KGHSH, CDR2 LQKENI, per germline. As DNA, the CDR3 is TGTGCCAGCTCACCCCGGCAGGGGGCGAGGACTGAAGCTTTCTTT. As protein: CASSPRQGARTEAFF.

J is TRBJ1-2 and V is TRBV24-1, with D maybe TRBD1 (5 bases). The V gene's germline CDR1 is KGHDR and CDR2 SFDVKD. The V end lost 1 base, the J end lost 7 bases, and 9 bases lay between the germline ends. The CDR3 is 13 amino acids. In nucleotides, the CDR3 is TGTGCCACCAGTGATTTTGGGAGGGGTGGCTACACCTTC. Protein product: CATSDFGRGGYTF.

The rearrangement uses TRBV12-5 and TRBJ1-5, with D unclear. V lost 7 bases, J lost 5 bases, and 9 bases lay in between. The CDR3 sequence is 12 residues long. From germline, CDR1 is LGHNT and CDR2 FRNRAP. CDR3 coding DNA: TGTGCTAGTGCCCCGGAGGATCAGCCCCAGCATTTT. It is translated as CASAPEDQPQHF.

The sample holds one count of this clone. Written as DNA, the CDR3 is TGTGCCAGCTCACCAACTCTAGCGGTGGACAATGAGCAGTTCTTC. It translates to CASSPTLAVDNEQFF. V gene TRBV18 combines with J gene TRBJ2-1; TRBD2 agrees at 7 bases. CDR3 length equals 15 residues. CDR1 KGHSH and CDR2 LQKENI come from the germline V gene. J lost 5 bases, V lost 2 bases, and 6 bases had no gene match.

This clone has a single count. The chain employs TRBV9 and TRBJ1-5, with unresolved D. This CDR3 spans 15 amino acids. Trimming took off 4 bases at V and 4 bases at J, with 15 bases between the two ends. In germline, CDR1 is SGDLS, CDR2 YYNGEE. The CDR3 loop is CASSPGLQRNQPQHF. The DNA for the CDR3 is TGTGCCAGCAGCCCCGGGTTACAAAGGAATCAGCCCCAGCATTTT.

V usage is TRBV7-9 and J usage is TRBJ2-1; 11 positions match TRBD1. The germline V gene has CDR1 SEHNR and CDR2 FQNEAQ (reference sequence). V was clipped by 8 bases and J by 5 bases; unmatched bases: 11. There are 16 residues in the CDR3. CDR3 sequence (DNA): TGTGCCAGCGCCGTTTCGGGACAGGGGGTGCACAATGAGCAGTTCTTC. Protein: CASAVSGQGVHNEQFF.

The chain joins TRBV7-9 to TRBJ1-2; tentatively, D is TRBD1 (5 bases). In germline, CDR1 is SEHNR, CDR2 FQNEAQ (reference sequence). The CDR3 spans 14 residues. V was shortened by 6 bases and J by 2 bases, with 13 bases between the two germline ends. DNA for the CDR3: TGTGCCAGCAGATTAAACGGGGGGAACTATGGCTACACCTTC. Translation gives CASRLNGGNYGYTF.

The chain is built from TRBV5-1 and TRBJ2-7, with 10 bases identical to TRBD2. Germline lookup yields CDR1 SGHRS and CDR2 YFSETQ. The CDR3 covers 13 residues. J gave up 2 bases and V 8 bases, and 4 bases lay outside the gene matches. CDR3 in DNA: TGCGCCAGTGGACTAGCGGAAACCTACGAGCAGTACTTC. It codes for CASGLAETYEQYF. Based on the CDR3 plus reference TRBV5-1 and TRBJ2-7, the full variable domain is KAGVTQTPRYLIKTRGQQVTLSCSPISGHRSVSWYQQTPGQGLQFLFEYFSETQRNKGNFPGRFSGRQFSNSRSEMNVSTLELGDSALYLCASGLAETYEQYFGPGTRLTVT.

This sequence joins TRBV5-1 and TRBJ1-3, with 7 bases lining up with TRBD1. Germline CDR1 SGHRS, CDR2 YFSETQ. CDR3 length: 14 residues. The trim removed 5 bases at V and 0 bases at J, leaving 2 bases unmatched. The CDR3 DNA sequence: TGCGCCAGCAGAACAGGGGCCTCTGGAAACACCATATATTTT. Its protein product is CASRTGASGNTIYF.

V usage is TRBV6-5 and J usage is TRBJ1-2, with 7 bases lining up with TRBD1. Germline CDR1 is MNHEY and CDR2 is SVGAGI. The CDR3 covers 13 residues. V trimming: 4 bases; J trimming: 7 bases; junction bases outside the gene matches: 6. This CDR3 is CASSFTTGFGYTF. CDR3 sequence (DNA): TGTGCCAGCAGTTTCACGACAGGGTTTGGCTACACCTTC.

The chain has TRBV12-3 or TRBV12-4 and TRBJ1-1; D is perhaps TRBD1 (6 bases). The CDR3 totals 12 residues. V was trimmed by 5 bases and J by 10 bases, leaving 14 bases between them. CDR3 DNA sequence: TGTGCCAGCAGTAGGGGGGGGATTATAGCTTTCTTT. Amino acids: CASSRGGIIAFF.

CDR3 sequence (DNA): TGTGCCAGCAGTATAAGGGAGATTAATGAAAAACTGTTTTTT. This sequence encodes CASSIREINEKLFF. The chain has TRBV6-5 and TRBJ1-4; D gene unclear. The CDR3 is 14 amino acids. With 5 bases removed from V and 4 bases from J, the gap between germline ends came to 11 bases. CDR1 is MNHEY, CDR2 SVGAGI, per germline.